This paragraph covers one TCR beta chain sequence. These data are taken from a study of blood T cells in healthy people across ages. Whole-study context: Using template switching, researchers captured about one barcoded beta molecule for each two T cells.

This CDR3 is built from 15 residues. From germline, CDR1 is SGHRS and CDR2 YFSETQ. The ends were cut back, 0 bases at V and 0 bases at J, with 7 bases in the middle. With a J-beta primer mix and a sample-barcoded 5' primer, a second PCR ran 7 to 11 cycles. Each cDNA molecule received a tag from a template-switch adaptor that had 12 random nucleotides. Any given sample supplied a minimum of 2.5 million CDR3-containing paired-end reads. TCRdb used MiXCR to reprocess the 5' RACE reads, holding one entry per CDR3 protein. The table shows about 650,000 distinct CDR3 sequences, with under 65% occurring only once. Those donating, healthy Caucasian individuals from Russia, were aged 6 to 90.

The sample taken for sequencing was blood. The chain links TRBV5-1 to TRBJ2-1; D is uncertain. This clonotype was obtained from a woman aged 80 or over in good health. CDR3 sequence reads: CASSLVQSSYNEQFF. The CDR3 bases are TGCGCCAGCAGCTTGGTCCAAAGCTCCTACAATGAGCAGTTCTTC.